One TCR beta chain is described in this entry. The data were obtained in a study of early stage breast cancer tumors. With 2 bases removed from V and 5 bases from J, the gap between germline ends came to 9 bases. The CDR3 is made up of 13 amino acids. Per the germline V gene, CDR1 is KGHSH and CDR2 is LQKENI. Blood replicates held 0.5 ug DNA, tumor or normal breast 1.5 ug, two each. Profiled with immunoSEQ multiplex PCR; TCRdb holds only in-frame clones, not every one. The sample carries about 58,000 clones, roughly 80% recorded once. Material for sequencing was blood. This chain uses TRBV18 with TRBJ1-2; D gene unclear. The sequence came from a person in their twenties or thirties with breast cancer. The CDR3: CASSPSGMYGYTF. CDR3 nucleotide sequence: TGTGCCAGCTCACCAAGCGGGATGTATGGCTACACCTTC.